This T cell receptor (beta chain) was retrieved from a study of shared T cell receptors in the human thymus. The germline V gene has CDR1 SGDLS and CDR2 YYNGEE. V lost 0 bases to trimming and J lost 3 bases, with 9 bases between them. This CDR3 is 14 amino acids long. Clones were sequenced by immunoSEQ multiplex PCR, and TCRdb holds only the in-frame ones, with some missing. There are approximately 760,000 clones in the sample; 80% to 90% occur only once, and 0.008% to 0.011% lies in the top ten. These data were also reused for a study on human thymus T cells.

This receptor was taken from a girl younger than two with a congenital heart defect. The sequencing input was thymocytes. This chain uses TRBV9 with TRBJ1-1; a weak D match, TRBD1 (6 bases). CDR3 coding DNA: TGTGCCAGCAGCGTAGGACAGGTCGACACTGAAGCTTTCTTT. Protein product: CASSVGQVDTEAFF.